The TCR beta chain described here comes from a study of vaccination and CD4 T cells after COVID-19. Study summary: Collection of post-vaccine samples followed dose two by a median about 72 days, spanning a range of 14 to 241.

The CDR3 sequence is 16 residues long. V gave up 5 bases and J gave up 3 bases; unmatched junction bases: 8. In germline, CDR1 is SEHNR, CDR2 FQNEAQ (reference sequence). Whole-study results and caveats: In convalescent patients, 304 of 307 vaccine-specific clones were spike mono-reactive.

This clonotype was counted only a few times. Its specificity is not known. At the Johns Hopkins FTIC core, DNA taken from cultured CD4+ T cells was sequenced by way of the Oncomine TCR Beta short-read assay. TCRdb re-called the PCR reads through MiXCR, storing one row per CDR3 protein. The sample includes roughly 8,200 distinct CDR3 sequences, roughly 23% seen only once; the top ten take roughly 22%. Described treatment: approximately 10-day PBMC culture with coronavirus spike peptide pools or control peptides (ViraFEST assay). Cultures used more than 1.5 million PBMCs per well, about 10 IU/ml IL-2 and about 10 ug/ml peptides.

The V gene is TRBV7-9, the J gene TRBJ1-5, with 9 bases that match TRBD1. This receptor was identified in a human donor with COVID-19. The source material was cultured CD4+ T cells from blood. DNA for the CDR3: TGTGCCAGCAGCCCCGGCGGGACAGGGAACAATCAGCCCCAGCATTTT. This gives the protein CASSPGGTGNNQPQHF.